The present T cell receptor (beta chain) was sequenced within a study of blood T cell repertoires in COVID-19. About the study: The cDNA or gDNA used as material had been derived from T cells, B-cell-depleted T cells, or PBMCs.

This CDR3 has 15 residues. Germline assignment: CDR1 MNHEY and CDR2 SMNVEV (reference sequence). V was shortened by 5 bases and J by 1 base, with 14 bases between the two germline ends. The table lists this clone with a count of one. Generated by immunoSEQ multiplex PCR, the TCRdb table keeps only in-frame clones and is missing some. In the table there are approximately 110,000 clones, roughly four fifths of which are singletons. V is TRBV27 and J is TRBJ1-1; D perhaps matches TRBD1 (6 bases). The receptor comes from an elderly man with COVID-19, enrolled during active disease. The sample taken for sequencing was peripheral blood. The CDR3 loop is CASSRATGPNTEAFF. CDR3 in DNA: TGTGCCAGCAGTCGGGCGACAGGCCCGAACACTGAAGCTTTCTTT.